The 3 T cell receptor beta chains below were found in one sample sequenced in a study of blood T cell repertoires in COVID-19. Libraries were prepared by immunoSEQ multiplex PCR; TCRdb keeps only in-frame clonotypes and omits some of them. Among 330,000 or so clones, roughly 89% were seen once, and the ten largest hold 3% to 4%. The sequencing input was peripheral blood. The receptor set was obtained from a woman aged 60-75 years with COVID-19, enrolled during active disease.

The chain couples TRBV6-5 to TRBJ1-4; 7 bases are a match to TRBD1. V lost 0 bases and J lost 8; bases outside the gene matches: 9. CDR3 length: 16 amino acids. Germline assignment: CDR1 MNHEY and CDR2 SVGAGI. CDR3 sequence reads: CASSYSGRGEGEKLFF. Written as DNA, the CDR3 is TGTGCCAGCAGTTACTCGGGCAGGGGGGAAGGGGAAAAACTGTTTTTT.

The chain is built from TRBV5-4 and TRBJ2-7; no clear D gene. The CDR3 covers 13 residues. The germline CDR1 and CDR2 sequences are SGHNT and YYREEE (reference sequence). V was cut by 0 bases and J by 0 bases, with 4 bases left in between. This CDR3 reads CASSLGSSYEQYF. The CDR3 DNA reads as TGTGCCAGCAGCTTGGGGAGCTCCTACGAGCAGTACTTC.

CDR3: CASSLPYKTGGVYGYTF. CDR3 DNA: TGTGCCAGCAGTTTACCGTACAAGACAGGGGGAGTCTATGGCTACACCTTC. This rearrangement joins TRBV27 to TRBJ1-2; TRBD1 agrees at 9 bases. V shed 2 bases, J shed 4 bases, and the junction held 11 bases outside the gene matches. From germline, CDR1 is MNHEY and CDR2 SMNVEV (reference sequence). The CDR3 loop spans 17 amino acids.